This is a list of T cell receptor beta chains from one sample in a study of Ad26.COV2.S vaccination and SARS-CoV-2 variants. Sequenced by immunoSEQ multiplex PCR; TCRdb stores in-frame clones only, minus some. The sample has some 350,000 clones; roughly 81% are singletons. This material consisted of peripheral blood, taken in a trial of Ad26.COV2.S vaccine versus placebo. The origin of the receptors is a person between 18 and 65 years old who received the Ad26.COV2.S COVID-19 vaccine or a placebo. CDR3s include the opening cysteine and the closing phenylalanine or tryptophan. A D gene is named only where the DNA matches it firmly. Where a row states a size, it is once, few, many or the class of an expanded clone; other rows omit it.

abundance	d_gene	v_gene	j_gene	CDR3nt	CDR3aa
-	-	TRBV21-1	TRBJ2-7	TGTGCCAGCAGCAAACGGGACAGGATCTACGAGCAGTACTTC	CASSKRDRIYEQYF
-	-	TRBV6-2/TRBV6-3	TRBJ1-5	TGTGCCAGCAGTTCGACAAAGCGTATCCATTTT	CASSSTKRIHF
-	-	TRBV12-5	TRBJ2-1	TGTGCTAGTGGTTTGGGATCCATCGATGAGCAGTTCTTC	CASGLGSIDEQFF
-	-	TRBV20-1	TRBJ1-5	TGCAGTGCTAGTTTTGGGCTGGGGACTCGGCCCCAGCATTTT	CSASFGLGTRPQHF
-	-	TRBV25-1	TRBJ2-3	TGTGCCAGCAGTGTTCAGGAGCTACCACAGATCCCGCAGTATTTT	CASSVQELPQIPQYF
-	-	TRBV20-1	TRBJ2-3	TGCAGTGCTAGAGCGTCAGATACGCAGTATTTT	CSARASDTQYF
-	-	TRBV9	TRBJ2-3	TGTGCCAGCAGCCGAGGCGGGATCGACACAGATACGCAGTATTTT	CASSRGGIDTDTQYF
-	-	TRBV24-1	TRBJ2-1	TGTGCCACCAGTGACCCCCCCGGGGATAGCTCCTACAATGAGCAGTTCTTC	CATSDPPGDSSYNEQFF
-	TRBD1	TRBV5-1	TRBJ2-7	TGCGCCAGCAGCGCGGGACAGGGCACCTACGAGCAGTACTTC	CASSAGQGTYEQYF
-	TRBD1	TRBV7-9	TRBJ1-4	TGTGCCAGTCAGGGGGCTAGTGAAAAACTGTTTTTT	CASQGASEKLFF
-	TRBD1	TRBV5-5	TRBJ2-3	TGTGCCAGCAGCGTGGACAGGGGCACAGATACGCAGTATTTT	CASSVDRGTDTQYF
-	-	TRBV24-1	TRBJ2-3	TGTGCCACCAGTGATTTCTGGGCGGATACGCAGTATTTT	CATSDFWADTQYF
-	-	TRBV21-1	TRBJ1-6	TGTGCCAGCAGCAAAGGGACCACAGGGACCTATAATTCACCCCTCCACTTT	CASSKGTTGTYNSPLHF
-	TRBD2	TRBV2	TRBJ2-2	TGTGCCAGCAATCCTAGCGGGACATCGAACACCGGGGAGCTGTTTTTT	CASNPSGTSNTGELFF
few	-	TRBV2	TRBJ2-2	TGTGCCAGCAGGAAGGAACAGACAACAGGGAGGACCGGGGAGCTGTTTTTT	CASRKEQTTGRTGELFF
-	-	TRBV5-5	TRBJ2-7	TGTGCCAGCAGCCCTACGGGAGATTACGAGCAGTACTTC	CASSPTGDYEQYF
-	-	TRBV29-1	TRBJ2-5	TGCAGCGCAACTACACCGGGACAAACGACGTACCAAGAGACCCAGTACTTC	CSATTPGQTTYQETQYF
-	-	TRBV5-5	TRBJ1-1	TGTGCCAGCAGCTTGGTAGTACAGCCCAACACTGAAGCTTTCTTT	CASSLVVQPNTEAFF
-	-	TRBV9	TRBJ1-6	TGTGCCAGCAGCGATGGTTCAAGAACTTCACCCCTCCACTTT	CASSDGSRTSPLHF
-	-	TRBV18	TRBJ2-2	TGTGCCAGCTCACCACAGGGACCCCAAAACACCGGGGAGCTGTTTTTT	CASSPQGPQNTGELFF
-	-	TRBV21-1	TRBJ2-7	TGTGCCAGCAGCAAAGAAGGGGGGCATGGCTCCTACGAGCAGTACTTC	CASSKEGGHGSYEQYF
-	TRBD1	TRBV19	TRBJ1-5	TGTGCCAGTAGTAACTCGACAGGGGGCGTAGGACGGTGGAGCAATCAGCCCCAGCATTTT	CASSNSTGGVGRWSNQPQHF
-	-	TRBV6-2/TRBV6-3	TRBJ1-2	TGTGCCAGCAGTACAGACGGAGAGGTAGGTTGGGGCTACACCTTC	CASSTDGEVGWGYTF
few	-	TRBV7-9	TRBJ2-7	TGTGCCAGCAGCTTAGAACGACCAGGGGCTACCTACGAGCAGTACTTC	CASSLERPGATYEQYF
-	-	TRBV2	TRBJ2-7	TGTGCCAGCCTTGCGTTTGGGGACGAGAGCTCCTACGAGCAGTACTTC	CASLAFGDESSYEQYF
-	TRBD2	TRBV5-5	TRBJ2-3	TGTGCCAGCAGCTTGGAAGGGTTAGCGGGTAAAGATACGCAGTATTTT	CASSLEGLAGKDTQYF